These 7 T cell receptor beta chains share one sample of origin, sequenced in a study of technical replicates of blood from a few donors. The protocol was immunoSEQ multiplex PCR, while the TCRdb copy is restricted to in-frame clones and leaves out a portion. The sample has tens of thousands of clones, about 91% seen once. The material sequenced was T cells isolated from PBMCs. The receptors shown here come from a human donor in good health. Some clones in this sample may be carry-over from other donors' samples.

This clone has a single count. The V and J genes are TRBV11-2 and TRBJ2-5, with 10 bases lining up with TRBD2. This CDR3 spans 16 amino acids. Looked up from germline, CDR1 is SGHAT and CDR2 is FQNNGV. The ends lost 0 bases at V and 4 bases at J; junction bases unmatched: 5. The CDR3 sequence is CASSLDPLAGGETQYF. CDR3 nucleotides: TGTGCCAGCAGCTTAGATCCATTAGCGGGAGGAGAGACCCAGTACTTC.

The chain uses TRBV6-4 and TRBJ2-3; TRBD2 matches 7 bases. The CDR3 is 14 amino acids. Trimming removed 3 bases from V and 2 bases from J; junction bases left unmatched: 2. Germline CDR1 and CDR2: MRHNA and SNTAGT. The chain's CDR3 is CASSELASTDTQYF. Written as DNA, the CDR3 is TGTGCCAGCAGTGAACTAGCGTCCACAGATACGCAGTATTTT.

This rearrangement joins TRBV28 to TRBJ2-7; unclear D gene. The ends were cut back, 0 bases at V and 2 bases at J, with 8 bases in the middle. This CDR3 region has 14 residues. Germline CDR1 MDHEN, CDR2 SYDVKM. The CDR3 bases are TGTGCCAGCAGTTTATGGCCAGTAACCTACGAGCAGTACTTC. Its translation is CASSLWPVTYEQYF.

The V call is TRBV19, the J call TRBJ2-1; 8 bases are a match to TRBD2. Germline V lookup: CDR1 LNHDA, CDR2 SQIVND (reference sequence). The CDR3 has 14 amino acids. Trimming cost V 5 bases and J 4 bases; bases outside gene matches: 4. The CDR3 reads CASSPGLAYNEQFF. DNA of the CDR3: TGTGCCAGTAGTCCAGGACTAGCTTACAATGAGCAGTTCTTC. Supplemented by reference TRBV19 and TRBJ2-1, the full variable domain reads DGGITQSPKYLFRKEGQNVTLSCEQNLNHDAMYWYRQDPGQGLRLIYYSQIVNDFQKGDIAEGYSVSREKKESFPLTVTSAQKNPTAFYLCASSPGLAYNEQFFGPGTRLTVL.

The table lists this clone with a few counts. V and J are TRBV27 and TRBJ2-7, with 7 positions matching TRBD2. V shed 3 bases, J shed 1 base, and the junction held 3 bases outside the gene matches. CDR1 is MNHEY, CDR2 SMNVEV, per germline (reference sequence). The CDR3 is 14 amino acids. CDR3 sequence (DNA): TGTGCCAGCAGTTTCCTAGCGGCTTCCTACGAGCAGTACTTC. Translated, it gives CASSFLAASYEQYF.

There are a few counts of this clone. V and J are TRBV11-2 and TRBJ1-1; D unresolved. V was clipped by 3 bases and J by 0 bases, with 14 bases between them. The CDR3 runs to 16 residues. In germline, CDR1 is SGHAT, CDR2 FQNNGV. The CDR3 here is CASSFRLLELNTEAFF. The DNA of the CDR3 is TGTGCCAGCAGCTTTAGGCTGCTAGAGCTGAACACTGAAGCTTTCTTT. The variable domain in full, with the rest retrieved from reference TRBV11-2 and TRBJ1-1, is EAGVAQSPRYKIIEKRQSVAFWCNPISGHATLYWYQQILGQGPKLLIQFQNNGVVDDSQLPKDRFSAERLKGVDSTLKIQPAKLEDSAVYLCASSFRLLELNTEAFFGQGTRLTVV.

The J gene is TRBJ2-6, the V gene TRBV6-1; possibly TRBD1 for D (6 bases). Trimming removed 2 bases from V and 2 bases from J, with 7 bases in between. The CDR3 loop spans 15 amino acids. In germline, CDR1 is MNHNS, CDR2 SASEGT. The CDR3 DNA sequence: TGTGCCAGCAGTGAAACAGGGACTGGGGCCAACGTCCTGACTTTC. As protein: CASSETGTGANVLTF.